This T cell receptor beta chain came from a study of blood T cell repertoires in COVID-19 (dated by TCRdb to 2018 to 2020). Describing the broader study: Collaborator samples came from the United States, Italy and Spain and covered acute and convalescent phases of COVID-19. The material from the prospective study consisted of cDNA or gDNA derived from T cells, B-cell-depleted T cells, or PBMCs. Samples were obtained from the ongoing ImmuneRACE study (first 160 participants) and from over 1,000 subjects provided by 6 global collaborators. The dataset comprised deeply sampled blood TCRbeta repertoires from subjects exposed to, actively infected with, or recovered from COVID-19. The repertoires were released in a freely available public database intended as a resource for research on the immune response to SARS-CoV-2. A de-identified subject ID, COVID-19 status, age in years and sex were almost always included in the sample metadata. Where HLA class I and class II types were available, the types were taken from metadata supplied by the sample provider, not from assay-based typing.

In Seattle, one collaborating source enrolled patients while the infection was active and tracked those patients longitudinally over the course of disease. Each collaborating institution followed its own protocols to collect whole blood in K2EDTA tubes. Collaborator samples were shipped for TCRbeta analysis as frozen whole blood, isolated PBMCs, or DNA extracted from either sample type. The germline V end is reduced by 5 bases and the J end by 0 bases; junction bases left unmatched: 3. Reading the germline V gene (reference sequence) gives CDR1 SEHNR and CDR2 FQNEAQ. CDR3 length: 14 amino acids, cysteine to phenylalanine. The entry retains the CDR3 DNA only, 42 bases that are in frame from base 1. The study at large found these results: Clinical and demographic metadata were provided uncurated, with the amount varying by source and participant.

Worth noting for this clone: The clone's antigen remains unknown. One base away there is no much larger clone; base qualities are not given.

TCRbeta CDR3 regions were amplified from genomic DNA using the immunoSEQ Assay, a bias-controlled multiplex PCR. Per the authors' processing: Nucleated cell counts per sample were estimated from amplification of reference gene primers within the assay. Sequence reads were collapsed and filtered to measure the absolute abundance of every unique TCRbeta CDR3 rearrangement. For each sample, productive Simpson clonality was calculated as the square root of Simpson's diversity index over productive rearrangements. TCRdb obtained this table from immuneACCESS and retained in-frame rearrangements with V and J assigned. These tables miss some clones; where compared with another copy, unresolved V genes account for less than half of the shortfall, and the remainder is unexplained. V and J calls plus clone size are reproduced from that table; the DNA served to infer D and trimming. For this sample there are about 64,000 clones; about 90% appear just once. The top ten clonotypes cover 43% of the sample.

The rearrangement combines TRBV7-9 with TRBJ2-7; 8 middle bases align to TRBD2. Specimen: peripheral blood. The source of this sequence is a woman aged 55-70 years with COVID-19, enrolled during active disease. The CDR3 in this case is CASSHGGVSYEQYF. The nucleotides read TGTGCCAGCAGCCACGGGGGGGTCTCCTACGAGCAGTACTTC.